This T cell receptor beta chain was obtained from a study of T-cell reconstitution after alpha-beta-depleted transplantation in children. CDR1 and CDR2 (germline): MNHNS, SASEGT. The CDR3 runs to 13 residues. Trimming removed 8 bases at V and 2 bases at J, with 11 bases between. A TCRbeta library incorporating unique molecular identifiers was prepared. TCRdb independently ran MiXCR on the PCR reads; one entry per CDR3 protein. The table lists 150,000 to 250,000 distinct CDR3 sequences, about 6% of them singletons. This clonotype was found many times. The chain couples TRBV6-1 to TRBJ2-3; D might be TRBD1 or TRBD2, each matching 6 bases. The input for sequencing was PBMCs, taken before TCRalphabeta/CD19-depleted stem cell transplant. The receptor's source is a girl under three years old with combined immunodeficiency, due to receive a stem cell transplant. The chain's CDR3 is CASGGLTTDTQYF. Written as DNA, the CDR3 is TGTGCCAGCGGGGGGCTAACCACAGATACGCAGTATTTT.